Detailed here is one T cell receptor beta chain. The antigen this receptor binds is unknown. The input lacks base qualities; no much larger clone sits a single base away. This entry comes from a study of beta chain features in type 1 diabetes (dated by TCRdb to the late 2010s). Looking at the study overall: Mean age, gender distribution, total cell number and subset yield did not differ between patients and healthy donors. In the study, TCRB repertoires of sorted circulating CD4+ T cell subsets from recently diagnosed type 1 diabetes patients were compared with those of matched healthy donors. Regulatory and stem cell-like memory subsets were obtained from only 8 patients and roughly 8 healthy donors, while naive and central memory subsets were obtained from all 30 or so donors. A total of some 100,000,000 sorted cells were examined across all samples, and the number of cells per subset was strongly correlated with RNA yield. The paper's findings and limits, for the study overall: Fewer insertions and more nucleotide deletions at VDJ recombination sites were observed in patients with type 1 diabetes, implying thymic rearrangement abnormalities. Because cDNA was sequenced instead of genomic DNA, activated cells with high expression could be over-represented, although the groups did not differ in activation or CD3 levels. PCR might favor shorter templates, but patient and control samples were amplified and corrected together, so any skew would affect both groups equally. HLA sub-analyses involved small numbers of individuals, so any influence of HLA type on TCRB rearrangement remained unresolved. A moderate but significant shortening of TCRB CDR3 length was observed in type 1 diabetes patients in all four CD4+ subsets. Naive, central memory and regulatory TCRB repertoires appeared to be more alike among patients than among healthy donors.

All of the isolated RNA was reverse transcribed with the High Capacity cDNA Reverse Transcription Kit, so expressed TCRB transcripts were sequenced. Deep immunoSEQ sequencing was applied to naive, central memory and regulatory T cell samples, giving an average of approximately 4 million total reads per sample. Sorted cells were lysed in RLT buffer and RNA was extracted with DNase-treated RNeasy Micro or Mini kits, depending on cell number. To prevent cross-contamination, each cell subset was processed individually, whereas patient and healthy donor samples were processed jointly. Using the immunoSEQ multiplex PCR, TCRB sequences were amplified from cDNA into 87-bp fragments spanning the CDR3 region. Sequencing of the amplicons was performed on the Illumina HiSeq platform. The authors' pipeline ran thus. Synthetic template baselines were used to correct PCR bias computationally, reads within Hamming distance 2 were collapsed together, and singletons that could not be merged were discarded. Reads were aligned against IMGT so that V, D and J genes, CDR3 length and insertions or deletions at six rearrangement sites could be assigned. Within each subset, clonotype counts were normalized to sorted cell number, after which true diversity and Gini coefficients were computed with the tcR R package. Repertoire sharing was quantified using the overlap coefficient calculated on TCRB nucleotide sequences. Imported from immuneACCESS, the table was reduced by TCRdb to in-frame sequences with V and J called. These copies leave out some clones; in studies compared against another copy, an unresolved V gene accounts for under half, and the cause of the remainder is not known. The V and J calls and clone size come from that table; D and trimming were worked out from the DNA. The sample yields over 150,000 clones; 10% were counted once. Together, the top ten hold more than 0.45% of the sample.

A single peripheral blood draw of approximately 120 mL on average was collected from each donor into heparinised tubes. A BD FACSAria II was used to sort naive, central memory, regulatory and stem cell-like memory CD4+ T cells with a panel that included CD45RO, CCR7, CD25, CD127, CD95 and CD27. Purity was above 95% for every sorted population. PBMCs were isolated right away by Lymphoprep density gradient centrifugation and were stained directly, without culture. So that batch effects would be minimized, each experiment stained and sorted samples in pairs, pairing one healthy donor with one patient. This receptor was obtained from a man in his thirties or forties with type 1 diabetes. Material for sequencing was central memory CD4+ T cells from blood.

The CDR3 protein: CAWTGGLAGELFF. The DNA is TGTGCCTGGACAGGGGGTCTGGCCGGGGAGCTGTTTTTT. The chain uses TRBV30 and TRBJ2-2, with 7 bases aligning to TRBD1. From V the trimming removes 4 bases and from J it removes 6 bases, while the gene matches leave 5 bases of the junction unaccounted for. Reading the germline V gene (reference sequence) gives CDR1 GTSNPN and CDR2 SVGIG. Spanning cysteine to phenylalanine, the CDR3 consists of 13 amino acids. Only the CDR3 DNA stays, 39 bases, in frame from base 1.